These 11 T cell receptor beta chains were sequenced from one sample in a study of beta chain features in type 1 diabetes. The authors reverse transcribed all of the isolated RNA, so sequencing captured expressed TCRB transcripts. Assay used: immunoSEQ multiplex PCR; TCRdb lists only in-frame clones, some missing. The table records some 230,000 clones, 9% to 10% of them present only once. Source material: naive CD4+ T cells from blood. The source is a woman between 18 and 29 years old in good health.

The chain couples TRBV5-6 to TRBJ2-5; D may be TRBD1 (5 bases). The CDR3 runs 12 residues. The germline V gene encodes CDR1 SGHDT and CDR2 YYEEEE. The V gene lost 7 bases and the J gene lost 3 bases, with 10 bases spanning the gap. CDR3 sequence: CASPGHKETQYF. The CDR3 region has the DNA TGTGCCAGCCCCGGACACAAAGAGACCCAGTACTTC.

V gene TRBV6-1 combines with J gene TRBJ2-7; perhaps TRBD1 as D (5 bases). Per the germline V gene, CDR1 is MNHNS and CDR2 is SASEGT. This CDR3 is 16 amino acids long. V lost 0 bases to trimming and J lost 0 bases, with 12 bases between them. The DNA of the CDR3 is TGTGCCAGCAGTGAAGCGGCGACAGCTACCTCCTACGAGCAGTACTTC. Residues: CASSEAATATSYEQYF.

This clone was seen more than once but under ten times. The V call is TRBV9, the J call TRBJ2-2; 12 bases are shared with TRBD2. The CDR3 is made up of 17 amino acids. Germline V CDR1 and CDR2: SGDLS, YYNGEE. After removal of 0 bases from V and 6 bases from J, the junction contained 6 bases not matched to a gene. CDR3 amino acids: CASSVAGLAGGPGELFF. The CDR3, as DNA: TGTGCCAGCAGCGTAGCCGGGCTAGCGGGGGGGCCCGGGGAGCTGTTTTTT.

The V call is TRBV11-2, the J call TRBJ2-7; tentatively, D is TRBD2 (6 bases). Trimming shortened V by 7 bases and J by 2 bases, and 15 bases separated the two germline ends. Germline V gene sequence: CDR1 SGHAT, CDR2 FQNNGV. The CDR3 extends over 14 amino acids. The CDR3 spells CASTRPWGAYEQYF. The CDR3 DNA is TGTGCCAGCACCCGGCCGTGGGGGGCCTACGAGCAGTACTTC.

The rearrangement joins TRBV19 to TRBJ2-7; TRBD2 matches 7 bases. V lost 4 bases and J lost 6; bases outside the gene matches: 6. Germline CDR1 is LNHDA and CDR2 is SQIVND (reference sequence). The CDR3 sequence is 13 residues long. The CDR3 nucleotides read TGTGCCAGTAGTAGATGGGAGGGTGGCGAGCAGTACTTC. Translation gives CASSRWEGGEQYF. The entire variable domain, with the rest obtained from reference TRBV19 and TRBJ2-7, is as follows: DGGITQSPKYLFRKEGQNVTLSCEQNLNHDAMYWYRQDPGQGLRLIYYSQIVNDFQKGDIAEGYSVSREKKESFPLTVTSAQKNPTAFYLCASSRWEGGEQYFGPGTRLTVT.

The chain couples TRBV6-4 to TRBJ1-3, with 7 bases aligning to TRBD1. After removal of 6 bases from V and 3 bases from J, the junction contained 5 bases not matched to a gene. Germline V gene data show CDR1 as MRHNA and CDR2 as SNTAGT. The CDR3 is 14 amino acids. The CDR3 reads CASSMTGFGNTIYF. Here the CDR3 DNA reads TGTGCCAGCAGCATGACAGGGTTTGGAAACACCATATATTTT.

The chain has TRBV7-2 and TRBJ2-7, with 9 bases that match TRBD1. Germline assignment: CDR1 SGHTA and CDR2 FQGNSA. V was pared by 1 base and J by 3 bases, with 4 bases of the junction left unmatched. The CDR3 length is 15 residues. CDR3 nucleotide sequence: TGTGCCAGCAGCTTAGTGGGACAGGGTCTCTACGAGCAGTACTTC. It encodes CASSLVGQGLYEQYF.

This clone was counted a few times. This chain uses TRBV5-1 with TRBJ2-5; the D gene is possibly TRBD2 (5 bases). This CDR3 contains 13 residues. Germline V CDR1 and CDR2: SGHRS, YFSETQ. V dropped 2 bases and J dropped 4 bases, with 9 bases sitting between them. Here the CDR3 DNA reads TGCGCCAGCAGCTTCGGGATAGGAGAGACCCAGTACTTC. Protein: CASSFGIGETQYF.

This clone appeared a few times. This rearrangement joins TRBV30 to TRBJ2-7; the D gene is possibly TRBD1 (6 bases). The ends were cut back, 1 base at V and 4 bases at J, with 11 bases in the middle. Germline V gene data show CDR1 as GTSNPN and CDR2 as SVGIG (reference sequence). This CDR3 contains 13 residues. DNA for the CDR3: TGTGCCTGGAGTGCGGCAGGGGTATACGAGCAGTACTTC. Amino acids: CAWSAAGVYEQYF.

In this sample, this clone turned up a few times. The J gene is TRBJ1-3, the V gene TRBV7-3, with TRBD1 matching 8 bases. The ends lost 4 bases at V and 2 bases at J; junction bases unmatched: 16. The CDR3 spans 19 residues. In germline, CDR1 is SGHTA, CDR2 FQGTGA. DNA for the CDR3: TGTGCCAGCAGCTCAACCGGGACAGGCCTACTAGAAACTGGAAACACCATATATTTT. Encoded protein: CASSSTGTGLLETGNTIYF.

This clone was seen a handful of times. This chain joins TRBV4-2 and TRBJ2-1, with 11 nucleotides matching TRBD2. CDR1 is LGHNA and CDR2 is YNFKEQ in the germline V gene. The V and J ends lost 0 bases and 5 bases, in that order; junction bases with no gene match: 9. This CDR3 has 18 residues. CDR3 protein: CASSQESSTSGVNNEQFF. The CDR3 nucleotides read TGTGCCAGCAGCCAAGAGTCCTCGACTAGCGGGGTAAACAATGAGCAGTTCTTC.